This is a list of T cell receptor beta chains from one sample in a study of blood T cell repertoires in COVID-19. The table came from immunoSEQ multiplex PCR; TCRdb's copy has only in-frame clones and leaves some out. The profile shows some 170,000 clones, about 80% of them singletons. The sequencing sample was made of peripheral blood. The receptors originated from a woman between 65 and 79 years old with acute or convalescent COVID-19. The CDR3 runs from the conserved cysteine through the conserved F or W. The order of the fields is D gene, J gene, clone size, V gene, CDR3 DNA, CDR3 protein. D genes are given only for firm matches. Rows give clone size only sometimes, using once, few, many, or a class for an expanded clone.

d_gene: .
j_gene: TRBJ2-3
abundance: few
v_gene: TRBV5-6
CDR3nt: TGTGCCAGCAGCTTGGTTCAGAGCACAGATACGCAGTATTTT
CDR3aa: CASSLVQSTDTQYF

d_gene: TRBD2
j_gene: TRBJ2-1
abundance: .
v_gene: TRBV5-4
CDR3nt: TGTGCCAGCAGCCCCAGGGCCCGGGGGGGGACATATGAGCAGTTCTTC
CDR3aa: CASSPRARGGTYEQFF

d_gene: TRBD2
j_gene: TRBJ2-5
abundance: .
v_gene: TRBV20-1
CDR3nt: TGCAGTGCTAGTATTAGCGGGAGACCAGAGACCCAGTACTTC
CDR3aa: CSASISGRPETQYF

d_gene: .
j_gene: TRBJ1-2
abundance: .
v_gene: TRBV12-5
CDR3nt: TGTGCTAGTGGTTTGATTGGGACATATGGCTACACCTTC
CDR3aa: CASGLIGTYGYTF

d_gene: .
j_gene: TRBJ2-2
abundance: .
v_gene: TRBV6-4
CDR3nt: TGTGCCAGCAAGGAACAGCCCTTCGGTAACACCGGGGAGCTGTTTTTT
CDR3aa: CASKEQPFGNTGELFF

d_gene: TRBD2
j_gene: TRBJ2-1
abundance: .
v_gene: TRBV5-1
CDR3nt: TGCGCCAGCAGCTTGGTTTCTAGCGGGAGCTATTTATGGCAGTTCTTC
CDR3aa: CASSLVSSGSYLWQFF

d_gene: TRBD2
j_gene: TRBJ2-1
abundance: .
v_gene: TRBV5-1
CDR3nt: TGCGCCAGCAGCCGGGGACTAGCGGGAGACAATGAGCAGTTCTTC
CDR3aa: CASSRGLAGDNEQFF

d_gene: TRBD1
j_gene: TRBJ2-3
abundance: .
v_gene: TRBV6-4
CDR3nt: TGTGCCAGCAGCCCCGAAGTGGACAGGCAAAAGTATTTT
CDR3aa: CASSPEVDRQKYF

d_gene: .
j_gene: TRBJ2-5
abundance: .
v_gene: TRBV29-1
CDR3nt: TGCAGCGCCGAACAGGGCGGAGAGACCCAGTACTTC
CDR3aa: CSAEQGGETQYF

d_gene: TRBD1
j_gene: TRBJ2-2
abundance: .
v_gene: TRBV27
CDR3nt: TGTGCCAGCAGTCGCTTTTCTGGACAGGGATACGAGACGGCCGGGGAGCTGTTTTTT
CDR3aa: CASSRFSGQGYETAGELFF